The present T cell receptor (beta chain) was sequenced within a study of tumour-infiltrating T cells in Burkitt lymphoma. At the level of the study: Productive clonality predicted overall and progression-free survival.

This table comes from immunoSEQ multiplex PCR, and its TCRdb copy is limited to in-frame clones, with some not included. The table has more than 1,500 clones, approximately 18% seen once. CDR1 SEHNR and CDR2 FQNEAQ come from the germline V gene (reference sequence). This CDR3 is built from 11 residues. This clone was found a few times. The material sequenced was tumor tissue. V usage is TRBV7-9 and J usage is TRBJ1-1; 8 bases map to TRBD1. The TCR sequence derives from a human donor with diffuse large B-cell lymphoma. This chain's CDR3 is CAIQGQVEAFF. The CDR3 region has the DNA TGTGCAATCCAGGGACAGGTTGAAGCTTTCTTT.